This T cell receptor beta chain was captured by sequencing in a study of blood T cell repertoires in COVID-19. About the study: The United States, Italy and Spain provided the acute and convalescent COVID-19 samples. In each case, the material was cDNA or gDNA derived from T cells, B-cell-depleted T cells, or PBMCs.

The J segment lost 4 bases and the V segment lost 7 bases, leaving 9 bases of the junction unmatched. Germline loops: CDR1 LNHDA, CDR2 SQIVND (reference sequence). This CDR3 spans 16 amino acids. As originally analysed: The assay estimated nucleated cells by amplifying reference gene primers. The data were produced by immunoSEQ multiplex PCR, yet TCRdb's version contains in-frame clones alone and is incomplete. Clone size and the V and J calls come from that table; the DNA yielded D and trimming. Of tens of thousands of clones listed, 75% to 90% are singletons. The genes are TRBV19 and TRBJ2-2; 10 nucleotides line up with TRBD2. Sample: peripheral blood. The sequence derives from a man between 45 and 60 years old with active COVID-19. The CDR3 spells CASIKREGPGTGELFF. The CDR3 DNA follows: TGTGCCAGTATAAAGCGGGAGGGCCCGGGCACCGGGGAGCTGTTTTTT.